This T cell receptor (beta chain) was sequenced for a study of circulating and synovial CD4+ cells in juvenile arthritis. Study-wide results and limits: Overlap with synovium rose as more T cells were sequenced.

On this clone: The antigen is not known.

Germline V gives CDR1 SGHTA, CDR2 FQGNSA. CDR3 length equals 15 residues. V was trimmed by 4 bases and J by 5 bases, leaving 17 bases between them. Assay used: immunoSEQ multiplex PCR; TCRdb lists only in-frame clones, some missing. The sample consists of over 30,000 clones, about 94% of them appearing once. The clonotype originates from a human donor with juvenile idiopathic arthritis. The V and J genes are TRBV7-2 and TRBJ1-1; tentatively, D is TRBD1 (5 bases). The specimen was CD4+ T cells from blood. The CDR3 DNA reads TGTGCCAGCAGCTCCGTTTTAGGGGCGCGAACTGAAGCTTTCTTT. As protein: CASSSVLGARTEAFF.